Presented here are 28 T cell receptor beta chains from one specimen sequenced in a study of blood T cell repertoires in COVID-19. Sequencing was performed with immunoSEQ multiplex PCR; in TCRdb, only in-frame clones are kept and a portion is missing. This table holds about 220,000 clones, approximately 86% found once. The sample consisted of PBMCs or T cells enriched from blood (not recorded which). The receptors shown here come from a woman between 45 and 65 years old with acute COVID-19.

The rearrangement uses TRBV10-3 and TRBJ2-3, with D possibly matching TRBD2 (7 bases). Trimming removed 2 bases at V and 0 bases at J, with 15 bases between. Germline V lookup: CDR1 ENHRY, CDR2 SYGVKD. This CDR3 spans 17 amino acids. The CDR3 DNA reads as TGTGCCATCAGTGAGACTTCTGGGAGGGGGAGCACAGATACGCAGTATTTT. Translation: CAISETSGRGSTDTQYF.

V and J are TRBV4-3 and TRBJ1-4; maybe TRBD1 (6 bases). Trimming stripped 4 bases from V and 5 bases from J, with 11 bases between. In germline, CDR1 is LGHNA, CDR2 YSLEER. There are 14 residues in the CDR3. CDR3 region: CASSPGTQNEKLFF. The CDR3 DNA reads TGCGCCAGCAGCCCCGGGACACAGAATGAAAAACTGTTTTTT.

The rearrangement uses TRBV11-2 and TRBJ2-3; tentatively, D is TRBD1 (5 bases). V was cut by 0 bases and J by 9 bases, with 10 bases left in between. Germline lookup yields CDR1 SGHAT and CDR2 FQNNGV. This CDR3 is 13 amino acids long. CDR3 in DNA: TGTGCCAGCAGCTTAGACAGGGTAGACACGCAGTATTTT. It is translated as CASSLDRVDTQYF.

The V call is TRBV27, the J call TRBJ2-3; 10 bases line up with TRBD2. The ends lost 2 bases at V and 4 bases at J; junction bases unmatched: 9. In germline, CDR1 is MNHEY, CDR2 SMNVEV (reference sequence). This CDR3 is 17 amino acids long. In DNA, the CDR3 is TGTGCCAGCAGTTTAATAGGAGCGGGAGGGCCCCCAGATACGCAGTATTTT. Translation gives CASSLIGAGGPPDTQYF.

The chain couples TRBV5-1 to TRBJ2-5; 7 bases line up with TRBD1. The CDR3 sequence is 15 residues long. Germline CDR1 reads SGHRS; CDR2 reads YFSETQ. J gave up 0 bases and V 4 bases, and 6 bases lay outside the gene matches. The CDR3 DNA reads TGCGCCAGCAGCATATGGACAGGCGACCAAGAGACCCAGTACTTC. Residues: CASSIWTGDQETQYF.

This chain joins TRBV3-1 (or the pseudogene TRBV3-2) and TRBJ2-7; D is perhaps TRBD2 (6 bases). Germline assignment: CDR1 LGHDT and CDR2 YNNKEL (reference sequence). Trimming shortened V by 4 bases and J by 1 base, and 11 bases separated the two germline ends. The CDR3 covers 14 residues. CDR3 sequence: CASSRPGRSYEQYF. The CDR3 DNA reads TGTGCCAGCAGCCGACCCGGGAGATCCTACGAGCAGTACTTC.

This sequence joins TRBV6-6 and TRBJ2-1; 8 bases align to TRBD2. The CDR3 spans 19 residues. Germline CDR1 reads MNHNY; CDR2 reads SVGAGI (reference sequence). Trimming at V came to 5 bases and at J to 0 bases, leaving 15 bases not matched to a gene. CDR3 DNA sequence: TGTGCCAGCAGTCTCCCCCCGGCGGGAGGTCCGAGCTCCTACAATGAGCAGTTCTTC. Translated: CASSLPPAGGPSSYNEQFF.

This chain uses TRBV7-2 with TRBJ2-1; D not resolved. Trimming removed 3 bases from V and 4 bases from J, with 13 bases in between. This CDR3 has 15 amino acids. CDR1 is SGHTA, CDR2 FQGNSA, per germline. The chain's CDR3 is CASSFIRAPYNEQFF. As DNA, the CDR3 is TGTGCCAGCAGCTTTATTAGAGCGCCTTACAATGAGCAGTTCTTC.

The chain recombines TRBV19 with TRBJ2-2, with D unresolved. V was pared by 3 bases and J by 4 bases, with 6 bases between. Germline CDR1 LNHDA, CDR2 SQIVND (reference sequence). CDR3 length: 13 amino acids. The chain's CDR3 is CASSIASTGELFF. CDR3 sequence (DNA): TGTGCCAGTAGTATTGCGAGCACCGGGGAGCTGTTTTTT.

This chain uses TRBV18 with TRBJ2-2; 7 bases match TRBD1. Trimming at V came to 1 base and at J to 0 bases, leaving 2 bases not matched to a gene. The germline CDR1 and CDR2 sequences are KGHSH and LQKENI. This CDR3 region has 16 residues. In DNA form, the CDR3 reads TGTGCCAGCTCACCACAGGGGGCCGCGAACACCGGGGAGCTGTTTTTT. Protein: CASSPQGAANTGELFF.

The rearrangement uses TRBV7-6 and TRBJ1-6; D not resolved. Deletions cut 1 base from V and 6 bases from J, with 10 bases between. The germline CDR1 and CDR2 sequences are SGHVS and FNYEAQ. The CDR3 runs 15 residues. CDR3 sequence: CASSLVEGGNSPLHF. The CDR3 nucleotides read TGTGCCAGCAGCTTAGTGGAGGGAGGTAATTCACCCCTCCACTTT.

The rearrangement links TRBV9 to TRBJ2-7; TRBD1 is a possible D gene (6 bases). The CDR3 is 15 amino acids. The germline V gene has CDR1 SGDLS and CDR2 YYNGEE. Trimming removed 0 bases from V and 4 bases from J, with 14 bases in between. DNA for the CDR3: TGTGCCAGCAGCGTAGGGCCGGGACAACAATACGAGCAGTACTTC. This translates into CASSVGPGQQYEQYF.

To note about this clone: The same CDR3 can be traced to other DNA sequences in this sample. The V gene is TRBV27, the J gene TRBJ1-2; 8 bases are shared with TRBD1. This CDR3 is 13 amino acids long. Germline V gene lookup returns CDR1 MNHEY and CDR2 SMNVEV (reference sequence). The junction had 8 bases not matched to a gene; V was cut back by 6 bases and J by 8 bases. The CDR3 region is CASSPGQERGYTF. CDR3 nucleotides: TGTGCCAGCAGCCCGGGACAGGAACGGGGCTACACCTTC.

The chain couples TRBV7-2 to TRBJ2-5; D unclear. The CDR3 length is 18 residues. The germline V gene has CDR1 SGHTA and CDR2 FQGNSA. Between the trimmed V and J ends, which lost 0 bases and 1 base, there was a span of 18 bases. Here the CDR3 reads CASSLASASLLPQETQYF. DNA of the CDR3: TGTGCCAGCAGCTTAGCGTCAGCGAGTTTACTCCCCCAAGAGACCCAGTACTTC.

Written as DNA, the CDR3 is TGTGCCAGCAGTGCAGCAGACAGGGTCTTCGGCTACACCTTC. It encodes CASSAADRVFGYTF. The chain carries TRBV25-1 and TRBJ1-2; 7 positions agree with TRBD1. The V gene end was trimmed by 4 bases and the J gene end by 8 bases; junction bases not matched to a gene: 10. Looked up from germline, CDR1 is MGHDK and CDR2 is SYGVNS. The CDR3 consists of 14 residues.

The chain employs TRBV4-3 and TRBJ2-7; possibly TRBD1 for D (5 bases). V gave up 1 base and J gave up 6 bases, with 13 bases separating them. The CDR3 totals 14 residues. Germline assignment: CDR1 LGHNA and CDR2 YSLEER. The chain's CDR3 is CASSQGAGLGEQYF. Here the CDR3 DNA reads TGCGCCAGCAGCCAAGGCGCAGGGTTGGGCGAGCAGTACTTC.

The V gene is TRBV19, the J gene TRBJ2-1; 12 positions match TRBD2. The CDR3 totals 15 residues. V gave up 3 bases and J gave up 7 bases; unmatched junction bases: 4. In germline, CDR1 is LNHDA, CDR2 SQIVND (reference sequence). The CDR3, as DNA: TGTGCCAGTAGTATCTTAGGACTAGCGGGAAATGAGCAGTTCTTC. This encodes CASSILGLAGNEQFF.

This clone was detected only once. The CDR3 spells CAIGGELINEQFF. As DNA, the CDR3 is TGTGCCATCGGTGGGGAGTTGATAAATGAGCAGTTCTTC. The genes are TRBV10-3 and TRBJ2-1, with D perhaps matching TRBD2 (5 bases). With 8 bases removed from V and 7 bases from J, the gap between germline ends came to 15 bases. This CDR3 is built from 13 residues. Germline V gene sequence: CDR1 ENHRY, CDR2 SYGVKD.

The chain joins TRBV5-5 to TRBJ2-7; 8 bases align to TRBD1. Germline CDR1 reads SGHKS; CDR2 reads YYEKEE (reference sequence). There are 15 residues in the CDR3. The ends lost 2 bases at V and 7 bases at J; junction bases unmatched: 11. In DNA, the CDR3 is TGTGCCAGCAGCTTTCCCCAGGGGGCTTTGGGGGAGCAGTACTTC. Translating gives CASSFPQGALGEQYF. Using reference TRBV5-5 and TRBJ2-7 for the parts outside the CDR3, the full variable domain is DAGVTQSPTHLIKTRGQQVTLRCSPISGHKSVSWYQQVLGQGPQFIFQYYEKEERGRGNFPDRFSARQFPNYSSELNVNALLLGDSALYLCASSFPQGALGEQYFGPGTRLTVT.

Turning to this clone: The identical CDR3 is also encoded by other nucleotide sequences in the sample. The chain couples TRBV12-3 or TRBV12-4 to TRBJ1-2, with TRBD1 matching over 7 bases. Trimming took 6 bases from V and 0 from J; bases not matched to a gene: 1. The CDR3 loop spans 13 amino acids. DNA of the CDR3: TGTGCCAGCAGACAGGGGTCTAACTATGGCTACACCTTC. The encoded protein is CASRQGSNYGYTF.

This clone has only one observation. The DNA of the CDR3 is TGTGCCAGCAGCGAATACTCGGGACAGGGTTACGAGCAGTACTTC. Translating gives CASSEYSGQGYEQYF. The J gene is TRBJ2-7, the V gene TRBV2; 9 nucleotides align to TRBD1. Germline CDR1 is SNHLY and CDR2 is FYNNEI. Unmatched junction bases numbered 10, after V lost 6 bases and J lost 4 bases. The CDR3 sequence is 15 residues long.

The V and J genes are TRBV5-1 and TRBJ1-2; D uncertain. This CDR3 has 13 residues. The ends were cut back, 1 base at V and 6 bases at J, with 10 bases in the middle. Germline assignment: CDR1 SGHRS and CDR2 YFSETQ. In nucleotides, the CDR3 is TGCGCCAGCAGCTTGAGCGGTGGCGATGGCTACACCTTC. Its protein is CASSLSGGDGYTF.

The chain uses TRBV7-8 and TRBJ2-4, with TRBD1 identical over 7 bases. V shed 2 bases and J 0 bases; nucleotides not matched to a gene: 16. CDR3 size: 20 residues. Germline loops: CDR1 SGHVS, CDR2 FQNEAQ. CDR3 sequence (DNA): TGTGCCAGCAGCTTATGGGGCAGGGGGAGAATTAGTCTAGCCAAAAACATTCAGTACTTC. Translation: CASSLWGRGRISLAKNIQYF.

The V gene is TRBV6-6, the J gene TRBJ1-1; D not certain. The CDR3 is 14 amino acids. In germline, CDR1 is MNHNY, CDR2 SVGAGI (reference sequence). V was trimmed by 0 bases and J by 5 bases, leaving 10 bases between them. This chain's CDR3 is CASSYSISGTEAFF. DNA for the CDR3: TGTGCCAGCAGTTACTCGATATCAGGAACTGAAGCTTTCTTT.

The V and J genes are TRBV6-4 and TRBJ2-1; D perhaps matches TRBD1 (6 bases). The CDR3 length is 15 residues. CDR1 MRHNA and CDR2 SNTAGT come from the germline V gene. Trimming left V 5 bases short and J 8 bases short, with 19 bases between. The CDR3 loop reads CASSIGGGSSDEQFF. CDR3 nucleotide sequence: TGTGCCAGCAGTATAGGGGGTGGTTCCAGCGATGAGCAGTTCTTC.

The gene calls are TRBV5-1 and TRBJ1-6; D is unresolved. This CDR3 has 16 residues. With 4 bases removed from V and 7 bases from J, the gap between germline ends came to 18 bases. Germline V gene data show CDR1 as SGHRS and CDR2 as YFSETQ. This CDR3 is CASSAGSGLGNSPLHF. For the CDR3, the DNA is TGCGCCAGCAGCGCTGGGAGCGGACTAGGGAATTCACCCCTCCACTTT. Full variable domain (missing parts from reference TRBV5-1 and TRBJ1-6): KAGVTQTPRYLIKTRGQQVTLSCSPISGHRSVSWYQQTPGQGLQFLFEYFSETQRNKGNFPGRFSGRQFSNSRSEMNVSTLELGDSALYLCASSAGSGLGNSPLHFGNGTRLTVT.

The gene calls are TRBV29-1 and TRBJ1-4, with 8 bases lining up with TRBD1. Germline-derived CDR1 and CDR2 are SQVTM and ANQGSEA. The CDR3 has 13 residues. Germline trimming cut 6 bases from V and 8 bases from J; bases unmatched to any gene: 8. CDR3 protein: CSVSGQGGEKLFF. DNA of the CDR3: TGCAGCGTCTCAGGACAGGGTGGAGAAAAACTGTTTTTT.

The CDR3 protein is CASSLWRRGSQQPKNEKLFF. The CDR3 coding sequence is TGTGCCAGCAGTTTATGGCGTCGAGGGTCGCAACAGCCTAAAAATGAAAAACTGTTTTTT. V is TRBV28 and J is TRBJ1-4; D not certain. This CDR3 has 20 amino acids. V dropped 0 bases and J dropped 5 bases, with 25 bases sitting between them. The germline V gene has CDR1 MDHEN and CDR2 SYDVKM. Based on the CDR3 plus reference TRBV28 and TRBJ1-4, the full variable domain is DVKVTQSSRYLVKRTGEKVFLECVQDMDHENMFWYRQDPGLGLRLIYFSYDVKMKEKGDIPEGYSVSREKKERFSLILESASTNQTSMYLCASSLWRRGSQQPKNEKLFFGSGTQLSVL.